Included here is one T cell receptor (beta chain) sequence, with context. This sample stems from a study of blood T cell repertoires in COVID-19. Overall study: Both acute and convalescent COVID-19 samples were obtained from the United States, Italy and Spain. Sample material is recorded as cDNA or gDNA derived from T cells, B-cell-depleted T cells, or PBMCs.

Profiling relied on immunoSEQ multiplex PCR, and the TCRdb table lists in-frame clones only, not all of them. The profile covers approximately 190,000 clones, with 70% to 90% appearing a single time and about 6.8% taken by the ten largest. The length of the CDR3 is 20 residues. J was trimmed by 0 bases and V by 2 bases; bases with no gene match: 10. CDR1 and CDR2 from the germline V gene are SGHVS and FQNEAQ. V is TRBV7-8 and J is TRBJ2-6; 10 bases fit TRBD1. This sequence originates from a woman in her 40s who had recovered from COVID-19. Specimen: peripheral blood. The DNA for the CDR3 is TGTGCCAGCAGCTTAATATTGGGACAGGGGACCCGCTCTGGGGCCAACGTCCTGACTTTC. It codes for CASSLILGQGTRSGANVLTF.